The entry below gives a single T cell receptor beta chain sequence along with its context. The sample has other DNA sequences that encode this CDR3 too. Germline CDR1 reads MNHEY; CDR2 reads SVGAGI. This CDR3 contains 13 residues. V was trimmed by 6 bases and J by 1 base, leaving 7 bases between them. This specimen belongs to a study of blood T cell repertoires in COVID-19. Study background: PBMCs, B-cell-depleted T cells, or T cells were the source of the cDNA or gDNA that made up the material.

Generated by immunoSEQ multiplex PCR, the TCRdb table keeps only in-frame clones and is missing some. The sample lists about 300,000 clones, roughly nine tenths seen once, with under 6.5% in the top ten. Study members were between about 18 and 95 years old and lived in approximately 25 US regions. The study counted Cohort 3 donors as recovered given two negative PCRs, clearance, or symptom resolution. The source of this sequence is a woman younger than 45 who had recovered from COVID-19. The material sequenced was PBMCs or T cells enriched from blood (not recorded which). The rearrangement links TRBV6-5 to TRBJ1-5, with D possibly matching TRBD1 (6 bases). The chain's CDR3 is CASRDSSNQPQHF. CDR3 DNA: TGTGCCAGCAGGGACAGCAGCAATCAGCCCCAGCATTTT.